This TCR beta chain emerged from a study of human T cells and chemical hapten exposure (dated by TCRdb to about 2021). The study in broad terms: For sensitization, 2% DPC in acetone was applied to an approximately 2 cm by approximately 2 cm area of upper inner arm skin. Throughout the approximately 26-week study period, patients were also given weekly therapeutic DPC doses on the scalp. Patch testing was performed on the upper back with Finn chambers containing 0.01% DPC, and the patch tests were scored after 6 days according to International Contact Dermatitis Research Group standards. Alopecia areata with under or over 50% scalp involvement, alopecia totalis and alopecia universalis were represented in the patient cohort, which was mostly female. Libraries were combined into a pool for sequencing, and differences in TCR yield between samples came mainly from small differences in library volumes within the pool. In alopecia patients, the study followed how the peripheral blood TCR repertoire changed in vivo over primary and secondary sensitization to diphenylcyclopropenone (DPC), a hapten. Blood samples were taken from patients before sensitization (week 0) and at 2, 6 and about 24 weeks after DPC sensitization. For TCR sequencing, blood came from 25 to 35 alopecia patients at anywhere from one to four time points (pre-sensitization, 2, 6 and 24 weeks). Here is what the overall study found, with its caveats: Expanded TCRs formed significantly more large CDR3 similarity clusters than pre-sensitization or healthy control sets, consistent with antigen-driven responses. No change with DPC sensitization was found in the number of TCRs above 1 in 1000 frequency, and no evidence of global repertoire structure alterations was found. All patients had alopecia, a presumed autoimmune disease, so their immune response might differ from that of healthy individuals. After repeated subsampling, changes were observed in the strength of the expansion versus patch-test correlation and in the threshold at which the correlation became significant. Patch test score was positively correlated with the number of PT1 expanded TCRs, with significance at thresholds 8, 16 and 32 but not at 4.

The time point label here, explained by the study, means: patch test 3, about 24 weeks after DPC sensitization. The treatment or condition label, read with the paper, signifies: therapeutic diphenylcyclopropenone sensitization with weekly scalp DPC. Blood at each patch-test visit was drawn before the patch test was applied. Patients were eligible if aged 18 to 70, diagnosed with alopecia and judged suitable for DPC therapy, and pregnant patients were excluded. Total RNA was extracted from unfractionated whole blood collected in Tempus Blood RNA tubes. Libraries were constructed by RACE. Sequencing was carried out with a NextSeq 500. During library preparation, unique molecular identifiers were attached to individual cDNA molecules so that TCRs could be counted quantitatively and reproducibly. Both TCR alpha and TCR beta chains were sequenced from each blood RNA sample. For the original study's pipeline: A median of approximately 96,000 TCRs per sample was observed, with a range of 23,224 to 690,600. The Decombinator software suite was used to annotate V, J and CDR3 in the TCR reads. Every sample was subsampled to the same number of TCRs (28,000) for the PS versus PT1 abundance plots. TCRs were defined as expanded if absent before sensitization and observed at least eight times at the 2-week time point. The public reads were run again by TCRdb, first through fastp at Q25 and then through MiXCR, and only productive beta chains were kept. One record per CDR3 amino acid sequence lists the most common genes and DNA. These V and J calls are TCRdb output, not the study's own analysis. The sample has about 90,000 distinct CDR3 sequences on record, 9.5% to 13% of them singletons. 0.85% to 1.2% of the sample lies in the top ten.

Counted from cysteine to phenylalanine, this CDR3 has 13 amino acids. Only CDR3 DNA is held: 39 bases, read in frame from base 1. The V and J ends are trimmed by 2 bases and 8 bases, leaving 7 bases between them. CDR1 and CDR2 are read off the germline V gene (reference sequence) as LGHDT and YNNKEL. This clonotype came up many times. Its target antigen remains unknown. No much larger clone is present one base from it, and per-base qualities are unavailable. The origin of this receptor is a woman in her thirties with alopecia areata. Some clones in this sample may be carry-over from other donors' samples. The chain links TRBV3-1 with TRBJ1-6; the D gene is not confidently resolved. The sequencing here drew on whole blood, taken in connection with sensitization to the hapten diphenylcyclopropenone (DPC). The DNA sequence follows: TGTGCCAGCAGCCAAAGCGTTTATTCACCCCTCCACTTT. Its translation reads: CASSQSVYSPLHF.